This T cell receptor beta chain originates from a study of blood T cell repertoires in COVID-19. This CDR3 comprises 16 residues. The germline V gene has CDR1 GTSNPN and CDR2 SVGIG (reference sequence). V lost 3 bases and J 1 base, leaving 18 bases between the germline ends. TCRdb's table, derived via immunoSEQ multiplex PCR, lists solely in-frame clones and lacks some. The table shows about 220,000 clones, with about four fifths occurring only once. The V call is TRBV30, the J call TRBJ1-2, with D possibly TRBD1 on 5 matching bases. Input material: peripheral blood. The clonotype was recovered from a woman aged 40 to 50 with active or convalescent COVID-19. CDR3 sequence (DNA): TGTGCCTGGAGGACCCTATGGGGGGAGAGTAACTATGGCTACACCTTC. Its protein product is CAWRTLWGESNYGYTF.